This paragraph covers one TCR beta chain sequence. CDR1 and CDR2 (germline): SGHRS, YFSETQ. This CDR3 region has 14 residues. Staff drew an approximately 2.5 ml blood sample from each donor. The data were taken from a study of monozygotic twins with inflammatory bowel disease. TCR libraries each used 3500 ng of total RNA. Generation of cDNA took place in eight separate reactions per sample. A 6-nucleotide sample barcode was carried by the UMIs, which template switching added. TCRdb re-called the 5' RACE reads and gives one entry per CDR3 protein, without DNA. Recorded for this sample: 110,000 to 150,000 distinct CDR3 sequences.

This chain joins TRBV5-1 and TRBJ1-2. The source material was blood. This TCR came from a human donor with ulcerative colitis or Crohn's disease, or a healthy co-twin of an affected twin (not recorded which). The CDR3 loop is CASSGGNGEGGYTF.